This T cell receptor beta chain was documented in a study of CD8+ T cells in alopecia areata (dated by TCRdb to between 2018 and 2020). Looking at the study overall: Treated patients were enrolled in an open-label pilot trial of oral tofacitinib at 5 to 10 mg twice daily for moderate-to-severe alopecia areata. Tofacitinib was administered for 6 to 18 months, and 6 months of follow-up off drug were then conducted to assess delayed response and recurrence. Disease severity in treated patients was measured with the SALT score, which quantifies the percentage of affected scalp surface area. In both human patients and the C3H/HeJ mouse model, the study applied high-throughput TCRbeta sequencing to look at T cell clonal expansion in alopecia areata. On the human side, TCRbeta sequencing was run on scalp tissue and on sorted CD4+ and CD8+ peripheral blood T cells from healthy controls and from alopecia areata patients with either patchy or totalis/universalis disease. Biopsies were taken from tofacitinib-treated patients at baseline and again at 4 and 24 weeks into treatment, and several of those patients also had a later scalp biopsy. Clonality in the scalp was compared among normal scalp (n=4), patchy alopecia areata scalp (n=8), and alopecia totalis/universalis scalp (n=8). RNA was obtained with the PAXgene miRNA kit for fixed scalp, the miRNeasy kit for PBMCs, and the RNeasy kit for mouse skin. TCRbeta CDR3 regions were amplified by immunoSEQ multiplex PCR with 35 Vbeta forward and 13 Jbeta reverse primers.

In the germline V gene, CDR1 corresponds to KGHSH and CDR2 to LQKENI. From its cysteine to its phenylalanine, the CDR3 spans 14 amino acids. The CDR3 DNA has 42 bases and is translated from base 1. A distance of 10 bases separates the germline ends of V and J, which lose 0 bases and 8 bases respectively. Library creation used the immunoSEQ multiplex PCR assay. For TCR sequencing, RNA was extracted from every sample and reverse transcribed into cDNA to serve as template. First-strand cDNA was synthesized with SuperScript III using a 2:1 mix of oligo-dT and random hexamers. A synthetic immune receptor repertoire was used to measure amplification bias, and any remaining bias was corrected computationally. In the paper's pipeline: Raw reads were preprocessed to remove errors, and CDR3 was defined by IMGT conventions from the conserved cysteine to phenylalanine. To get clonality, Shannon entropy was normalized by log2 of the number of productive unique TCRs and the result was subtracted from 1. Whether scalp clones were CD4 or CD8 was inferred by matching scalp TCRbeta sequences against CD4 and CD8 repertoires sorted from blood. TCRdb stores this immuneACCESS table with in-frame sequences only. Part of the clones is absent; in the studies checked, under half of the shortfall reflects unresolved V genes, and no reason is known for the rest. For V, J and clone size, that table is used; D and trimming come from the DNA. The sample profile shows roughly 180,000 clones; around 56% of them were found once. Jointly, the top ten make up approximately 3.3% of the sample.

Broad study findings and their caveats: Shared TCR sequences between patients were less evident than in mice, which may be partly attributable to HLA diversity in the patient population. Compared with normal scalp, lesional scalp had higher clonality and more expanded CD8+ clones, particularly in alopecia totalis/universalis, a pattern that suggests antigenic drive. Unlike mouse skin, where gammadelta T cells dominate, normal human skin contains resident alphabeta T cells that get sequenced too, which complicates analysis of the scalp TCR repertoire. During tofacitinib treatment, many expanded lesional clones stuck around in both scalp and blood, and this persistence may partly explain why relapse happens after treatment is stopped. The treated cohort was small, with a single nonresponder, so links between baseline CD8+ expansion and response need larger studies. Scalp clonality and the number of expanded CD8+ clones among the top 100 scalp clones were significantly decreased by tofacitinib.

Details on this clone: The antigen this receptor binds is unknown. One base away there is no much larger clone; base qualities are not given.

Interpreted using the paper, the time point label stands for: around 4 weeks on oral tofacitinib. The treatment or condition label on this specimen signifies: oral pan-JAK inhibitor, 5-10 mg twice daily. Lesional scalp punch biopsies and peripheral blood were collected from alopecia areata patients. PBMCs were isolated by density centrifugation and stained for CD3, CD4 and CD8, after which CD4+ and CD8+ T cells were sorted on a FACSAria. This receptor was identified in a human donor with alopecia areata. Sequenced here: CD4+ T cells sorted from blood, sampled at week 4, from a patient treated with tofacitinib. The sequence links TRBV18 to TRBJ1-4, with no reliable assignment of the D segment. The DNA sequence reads TGTGCCAGCTCACCACCAGGGATGGAGGAAAAACTGTTTTTT. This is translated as CASSPPGMEEKLFF.